The rows below give T cell receptor beta chains drawn from one sample of a study of T cell responses to AZD1222 COVID-19 vaccine. The repertoire was sequenced with immunoSEQ multiplex PCR; TCRdb's copy has only in-frame clones and lacks some. This table has about 97,000 clones, 84% appearing once. The input for sequencing was peripheral blood, taken on day 0 of AZD1222 vaccination. The receptor set was obtained from an adult in good health. CDR3s include the opening cysteine and the closing phenylalanine or tryptophan. A D gene is named only where the DNA matches it firmly. Only part of the rows carry a size: once, few, many, or a class if the clone is expanded.

>TRBV6-5|TRBJ1-5|-|TRBD1
TGTGCCAGCAGTAGAGGGACAGCCGATCAGCCCCAGCATTTT
CASSRGTADQPQHF
>TRBV5-6|TRBJ2-5|-|TRBD2
TGTGCCAGCAGCTCGGTAGCGGGGGACCAAGAGACCCAGTACTTC
CASSSVAGDQETQYF
>TRBV12-3/TRBV12-4|TRBJ2-5|once|-
TGTGCCAGCAAGTGGGCCGTACAAGAGACCCAGTACTTC
CASKWAVQETQYF
>TRBV2|TRBJ1-5|-|-
TGTGCCAGCAGTGGGGAGGTAGGGGTTGATGTGTTTGGCAATCAGCCCCAGCATTTT
CASSGEVGVDVFGNQPQHF
>TRBV18|TRBJ2-5|few|-
TGTGCCAGCTCACCGCCCTCCCTAGCTCTCGGGACCCAGTACTTC
CASSPPSLALGTQYF
>TRBV7-2|TRBJ2-1|-|TRBD2
TGTGCCAGCAGGCCAAGCGGGGGGGCGTCAAATGAGCAGTTCTTC
CASRPSGGASNEQFF
>TRBV18|TRBJ1-5|-|-
TGTGCCAGCTCATCGTCCGATCAGCCCCAGCATTTT
CASSSSDQPQHF
>TRBV24-1|TRBJ2-3|-|-
TGTGCCACCAGTGACCACAGGGTAACAGATACGCAGTATTTT
CATSDHRVTDTQYF
>TRBV9|TRBJ2-5|-|-
TGTGCCAGCAGCGTAAGAGCCGGGTACCAAGAGACCCAGTACTTC
CASSVRAGYQETQYF
>TRBV2|TRBJ1-2|-|TRBD1
TGTGCCAGCAGACCGACAGGGTTCGGGTCTAACTATGGCTACACCTTC
CASRPTGFGSNYGYTF
>TRBV7-2|TRBJ1-2|-|-
TGTGCCAGCAGCCCCCAGGAGGGGGTGGGGGGCTACACCTTC
CASSPQEGVGGYTF
>TRBV3-1/TRBV3-2|TRBJ1-1|-|-
TGTGCCAGCAGCCAAGTCTCCGTAGGGATCACTGAAGCTTTCTTT
CASSQVSVGITEAFF
>TRBV6-5|TRBJ1-5|-|TRBD1
TGTGCCAGCAGTTACAAAGGGACAGGGGATCAGCCCCAGCATTTT
CASSYKGTGDQPQHF
>TRBV9|TRBJ2-7|-|-
TGTGCCAGCAGCGTAGGGCCAGGGGACGAGCAGTACTTC
CASSVGPGDEQYF
>TRBV7-2|TRBJ1-1|-|-
TGTGCCAGCAGCGGACCGAGGGAGGGGAACACTGAAGCTTTCTTT
CASSGPREGNTEAFF
>TRBV3-1/TRBV3-2|TRBJ1-1|-|-
TGTGCCAGCAGCCCCTGGGGGCCAGGGGTGAACACTGAAGCTTTCTTT
CASSPWGPGVNTEAFF
>TRBV6-6|TRBJ2-1|-|-
TGTGCCAGCAGTAATCCCGGCATCTCCTACAATGAGCAGTTCTTC
CASSNPGISYNEQFF
>TRBV24-1|TRBJ1-2|-|-
TGTGCCACCAGTGATACGACAGAGTATGGCTACACCTTC
CATSDTTEYGYTF
>TRBV11-3|TRBJ2-4|once|TRBD2
TGTGCCAGCAGCTTGGGGGGGTTCGGAGCCAAAAACATTCAGTACTTC
CASSLGGFGAKNIQYF
>TRBV18|TRBJ1-1|once|-
TGTGCCAGCTCACCACATCCGCCAAGCGCGAAGAACGCTGAAGCTTTCTTT
CASSPHPPSAKNAEAFF
>TRBV30|TRBJ1-5|once|TRBD1
TGTGCCTGGGCAAGACAGGGCTACAATCAGCCCCAGCATTTT
CAWARQGYNQPQHF
>TRBV7-3|TRBJ2-1|-|-
TGTGCCAGCAGCTTATCCAGCGGCAATGAGCAGTTCTTC
CASSLSSGNEQFF
>TRBV5-6|TRBJ2-1|-|-
TGTGCCAGCAGCTTACAAGGGGCCTACAATGAGCAGTTCTTC
CASSLQGAYNEQFF
>TRBV2|TRBJ1-3|-|TRBD1
TGTGCCAGCACGGGAATAGGACAGGGGTCATTTGGAAACACCATATATTTT
CASTGIGQGSFGNTIYF
>TRBV5-1|TRBJ2-3|-|TRBD2
TGCGCCAGCAATGGCGGGAGTGAAGATACGCAGTATTTT
CASNGGSEDTQYF
>TRBV7-2|TRBJ1-1|-|-
TGTGCCAGCAGCTTATTTTTAGGGGGCACTGAAGCTTTCTTT
CASSLFLGGTEAFF
>TRBV18|TRBJ2-2|-|TRBD2
TGTGCCAGCTCACCGGGAGGGGTGAACACCGGGGAGCTGTTTTTT
CASSPGGVNTGELFF
>TRBV2|TRBJ1-6|-|TRBD1
TGTGCCAGCAAGGGGACAGTGAATTCACCCCTCCACTTT
CASKGTVNSPLHF
>TRBV11-3|TRBJ2-1|-|-
TGTGCCAGCAGCACCCGGGGGGCCGGCTCCTACAATGAGCAGTTCTTC
CASSTRGAGSYNEQFF
>TRBV5-5|TRBJ2-5|-|-
TGTGCCAGCAGCTTGGGCTCGCAAGAGACCCAGTACTTC
CASSLGSQETQYF
>TRBV24-1|TRBJ1-2|few|-
TGTGCCACCAGTGACCCCGCCCGGGGCGGCTACACCTTC
CATSDPARGGYTF
>TRBV7-9|TRBJ2-3|few|-
TGTGCCAGCAGCCCCCGAGGCCAAGGCGGCGGCACAGATACGCAGTATTTT
CASSPRGQGGGTDTQYF
>TRBV6-2/TRBV6-3|TRBJ2-5|-|TRBD1
TGTGCCAGCAGTTACGACAGGGTCCAAGAGACCCAGTACTTC
CASSYDRVQETQYF
>TRBV28|TRBJ1-1|-|-
TGTGCCATACACAGGGCCTCATCCACTGAAGCTTTCTTT
CAIHRASSTEAFF
>TRBV5-1|TRBJ1-2|-|-
TGCGCCAGCAGCCTACGGACTGCCGAAGCTAATGGCTACACCTTC
CASSLRTAEANGYTF
>TRBV9|TRBJ1-2|-|-
TGTGCCAGCAGCGTAGCAATCGGCAGGGCGGGGGGGGGCTACACCTTC
CASSVAIGRAGGGYTF
>TRBV19|TRBJ1-2|-|-
TGTGCCAGTAGTCGTCAAGGGGATGGCTATGGCTACACCTTC
CASSRQGDGYGYTF
>TRBV24-1|TRBJ2-5|-|TRBD1
TGTGCCACCAGTGATCCCCGTGTGTACAGGGGAAGGGAGACCCAGTACTTC
CATSDPRVYRGRETQYF
>TRBV24-1|TRBJ2-3|-|TRBD2
TGTGCCACCAGTGACAAGGGACTAGCGGGAGCATCAGATACGCAGTATTTT
CATSDKGLAGASDTQYF
>TRBV4-1|TRBJ1-5|-|-
TGCGCCAGCAGCCGTGTACAGGATAGCAATCAGCCCCAGCATTTT
CASSRVQDSNQPQHF
>TRBV6-1|TRBJ1-2|-|-
TGTGCCAGCAGTGATCGGGGGGGCACTGCTGGCTACACCTTC
CASSDRGGTAGYTF
>TRBV7-2|TRBJ2-7|-|-
TGTGCCAGCAGCTTAGGGCAGGGGCTACCCTACGAGCAGTACTTC
CASSLGQGLPYEQYF
>TRBV7-8|TRBJ1-5|-|TRBD1
TGTGCCAGCAGCTTCGGGACAGGGGGGATTAATCAGCCCCAGCATTTT
CASSFGTGGINQPQHF
>TRBV7-9|TRBJ1-4|-|-
TGTGCCAGCAGCCAACAGGGATTCAATGAAAAACTGTTTTTT
CASSQQGFNEKLFF